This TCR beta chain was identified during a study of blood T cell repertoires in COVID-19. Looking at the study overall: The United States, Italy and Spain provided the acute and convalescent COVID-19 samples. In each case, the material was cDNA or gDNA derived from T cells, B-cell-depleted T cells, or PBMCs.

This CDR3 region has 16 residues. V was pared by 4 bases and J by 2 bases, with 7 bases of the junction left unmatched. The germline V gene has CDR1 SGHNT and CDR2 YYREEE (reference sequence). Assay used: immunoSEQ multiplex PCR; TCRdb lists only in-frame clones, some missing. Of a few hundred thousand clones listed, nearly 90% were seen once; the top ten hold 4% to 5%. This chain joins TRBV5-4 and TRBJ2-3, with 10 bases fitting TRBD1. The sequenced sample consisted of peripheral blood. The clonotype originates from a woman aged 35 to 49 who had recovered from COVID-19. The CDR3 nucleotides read TGTGCCAGCAGCCTAGCCGGGACAGGGGTCACAGATACGCAGTATTTT. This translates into CASSLAGTGVTDTQYF.